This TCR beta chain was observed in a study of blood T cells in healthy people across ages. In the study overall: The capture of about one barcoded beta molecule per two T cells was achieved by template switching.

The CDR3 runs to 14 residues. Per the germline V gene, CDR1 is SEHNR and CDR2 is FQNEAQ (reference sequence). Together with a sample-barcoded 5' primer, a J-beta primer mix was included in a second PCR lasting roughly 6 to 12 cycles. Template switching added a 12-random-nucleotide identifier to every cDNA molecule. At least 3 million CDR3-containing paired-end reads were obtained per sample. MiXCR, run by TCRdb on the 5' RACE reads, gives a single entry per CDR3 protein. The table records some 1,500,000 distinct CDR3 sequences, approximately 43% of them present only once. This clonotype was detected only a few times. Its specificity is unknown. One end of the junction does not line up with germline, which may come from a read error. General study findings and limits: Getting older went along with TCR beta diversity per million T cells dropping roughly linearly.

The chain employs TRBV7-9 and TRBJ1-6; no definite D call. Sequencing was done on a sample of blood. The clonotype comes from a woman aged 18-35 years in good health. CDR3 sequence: CASSLAAIDSPLHF. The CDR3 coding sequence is TGTGCCAGCAGCCTAGCGGCTATTGATTCACCCCTCCACTTT.